The following is a T cell receptor beta chain sequence with its context. This table comes from immunoSEQ multiplex PCR, and its TCRdb copy is limited to in-frame clones, with some not included. The table lists some 360,000 clones, roughly 86% of them singletons. The data derive from a study of blood T cell repertoires in COVID-19. Germline CDR1 reads SGHNT; CDR2 reads YENEEA. Trimming shortened V by 5 bases and J by 6 bases, and 20 bases separated the two germline ends. This CDR3 region has 15 residues. The receptor was derived from a woman aged 60-70 years with COVID-19, enrolled during active disease. The sequenced material came from peripheral blood. The gene calls are TRBV11-3 and TRBJ2-7; TRBD2 might be the D (6 bases). The CDR3 loop reads CASSPGGQRLGEQYF. The CDR3 coding sequence is TGTGCCAGCAGCCCCGGGGGTCAACGATTGGGCGAGCAGTACTTC.